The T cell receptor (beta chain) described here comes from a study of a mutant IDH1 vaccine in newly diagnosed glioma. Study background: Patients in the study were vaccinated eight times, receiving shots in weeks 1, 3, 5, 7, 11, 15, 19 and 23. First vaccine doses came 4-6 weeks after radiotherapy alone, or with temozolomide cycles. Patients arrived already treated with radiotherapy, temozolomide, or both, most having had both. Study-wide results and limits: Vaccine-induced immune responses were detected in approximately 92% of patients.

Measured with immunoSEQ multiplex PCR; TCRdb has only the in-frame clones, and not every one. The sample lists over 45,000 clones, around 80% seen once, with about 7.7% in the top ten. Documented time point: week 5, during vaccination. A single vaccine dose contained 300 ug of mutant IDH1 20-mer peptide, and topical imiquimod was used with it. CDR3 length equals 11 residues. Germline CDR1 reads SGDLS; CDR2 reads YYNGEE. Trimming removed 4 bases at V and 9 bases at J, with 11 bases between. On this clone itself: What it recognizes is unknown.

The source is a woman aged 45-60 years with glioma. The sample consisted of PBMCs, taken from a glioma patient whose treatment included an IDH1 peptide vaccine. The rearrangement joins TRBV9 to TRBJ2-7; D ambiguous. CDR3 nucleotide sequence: TGTGCCAGCAGCTCCCGACCGCCGCAGTACTTC. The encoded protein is CASSSRPPQYF. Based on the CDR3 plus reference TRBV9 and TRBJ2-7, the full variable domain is DSGVTQTPKHLITATGQRVTLRCSPRSGDLSVYWYQQSLDQGLQFLIQYYNGEERAKGNILERFSAQQFPDLHSELNLSSLELGDSALYFCASSSRPPQYFGPGTRLTVT.